These 11 T cell receptor beta chains originate from one sample sequenced in a study of blood T cell repertoires in COVID-19 (dated by TCRdb to 2020 to 2022). Library creation used the immunoSEQ multiplex PCR assay. The clones in this table, taken by TCRdb from immuneACCESS, are in-frame only. Not every clone is retained; where verified, under half of the shortfall comes from an unresolved V gene, and the cause of the rest is unknown. Here the sample has hundreds of thousands of clones; roughly 86% occur a single time. The ten largest clones add up to more than 7.5% of the sample. The sequencing input was peripheral blood. The source is a man younger than 30 with active or convalescent COVID-19.

The J gene is TRBJ1-2, the V gene TRBV11-2; unclear D gene. V was shortened by 2 bases and J by 5 bases, with 6 bases between the two germline ends. The germline CDR1 and CDR2 sequences are SGHAT and FQNNGV. This CDR3 contains 12 residues. CDR3 protein: CASSLHRYGYTF. In DNA, the CDR3 is TGTGCCAGCAGCTTACACAGATATGGCTACACCTTC.

The chain links TRBV25-1 to TRBJ1-2; D is ambiguous. This CDR3 is 13 amino acids long. V lost 3 bases and J 0 bases, leaving 5 bases between the germline ends. Germline CDR1 reads MGHDK; CDR2 reads SYGVNS. CDR3 region: CASSETTNYGYTF. CDR3 nucleotides: TGTGCCAGCAGTGAGACTACTAACTATGGCTACACCTTC.

The chain combines TRBV2 with TRBJ2-1; D not resolved. This CDR3 is built from 13 residues. The V end lost 4 bases, the J end lost 6 bases, and 10 bases lay between the germline ends. The germline V gene has CDR1 SNHLY and CDR2 FYNNEI. The CDR3 nucleotides are TGTGCCAGCAGTGTCTCTAGTCTCAATGAGCAGTTCTTC. This translates into CASSVSSLNEQFF.

The V gene is TRBV7-2, the J gene TRBJ1-3; no clear D. Trimming removed 7 bases at V and 2 bases at J, with 18 bases between. CDR1 and CDR2 (germline): SGHTA, FQGNSA. CDR3 length equals 16 residues. CDR3 loop: CASNSIWEGPGNTIYF. The CDR3 DNA reads TGTGCCAGCAACTCCATATGGGAGGGCCCTGGAAACACCATATATTTT.

V is TRBV6-2 or TRBV6-3 and J is TRBJ2-1, with no clear D. V dropped 2 bases and J dropped 9 bases, with 8 bases sitting between them. CDR3 length: 12 amino acids. CDR1 and CDR2 (germline): MNHEY, SVGEGT. Here the CDR3 reads CASSYRLPEQFF. The CDR3 bases are TGTGCCAGCAGTTACAGACTCCCTGAGCAGTTCTTC.

The CDR3 here is CASSGDGTAQETQYF. The CDR3 DNA follows: TGTGCCAGCAGTGGTGATGGGACAGCGCAAGAGACCCAGTACTTC. The chain joins TRBV2 to TRBJ2-5; 7 bases match TRBD1. The length of the CDR3 is 15 residues. The trim removed 4 bases at V and 2 bases at J, leaving 7 bases unmatched. CDR1 is SNHLY, CDR2 FYNNEI, per germline.

The gene calls are TRBV4-1 and TRBJ2-3, with 11 nucleotides matching TRBD2. Trimming at V came to 1 base and at J to 0 bases, leaving 9 bases not matched to a gene. In germline, CDR1 is MGHRA, CDR2 YSYEKL. The CDR3 consists of 19 residues. The CDR3, as DNA: TGCGCCAGCAGCCAAGGACTAGCGGGGCGCCCGCGGAGCACAGATACGCAGTATTTT. Its protein product is CASSQGLAGRPRSTDTQYF.

This chain uses TRBV7-2 with TRBJ2-1; TRBD2 matches 13 bases. J gave up 4 bases and V 1 base, and 7 bases lay outside the gene matches. Germline V gene lookup returns CDR1 SGHTA and CDR2 FQGNSA. This CDR3 has 18 amino acids. As DNA, the CDR3 is TGTGCCAGCAGCTTAGGGGAGAGACTAGCGGGGGGATACAATGAGCAGTTCTTC. Protein sequence: CASSLGERLAGGYNEQFF.

The chain joins TRBV5-5 to TRBJ1-2; 8 bases fit TRBD1. The V and J ends lost 1 base and 4 bases, in that order; junction bases with no gene match: 6. Germline V lookup: CDR1 SGHKS, CDR2 YYEKEE (reference sequence). The CDR3 consists of 15 residues. The CDR3 nucleotides are TGTGCCAGCAGCTTGTCCGGGACAGGCTCCTATGGCTACACCTTC. Translation: CASSLSGTGSYGYTF. The variable domain in full, with the rest retrieved from reference TRBV5-5 and TRBJ1-2, is DAGVTQSPTHLIKTRGQQVTLRCSPISGHKSVSWYQQVLGQGPQFIFQYYEKEERGRGNFPDRFSARQFPNYSSELNVNALLLGDSALYLCASSLSGTGSYGYTFGSGTRLTVV.

The CDR3 nucleotides are TGTGCCAGCAGACGGGACCGATCCCCTGGGGGGGCGAACACTGAAGCTTTCTTT. Translating it yields CASRRDRSPGGANTEAFF. The chain couples TRBV3-1 (or the pseudogene TRBV3-2) to TRBJ1-1, with D perhaps TRBD1 (6 bases). Germline assignment: CDR1 LGHDT and CDR2 YNNKEL (reference sequence). V was cut by 6 bases and J by 1 base, with 24 bases left in between. The CDR3 extends over 18 amino acids.

V usage is TRBV6-2 or TRBV6-3 and J usage is TRBJ2-7; possibly TRBD1 for D (7 bases). Germline assignment: CDR1 MNHEY and CDR2 SVGEGT. The CDR3 runs to 15 residues. V shed 4 bases and J shed 4 bases, with 17 bases lying between them. In DNA, the CDR3 is TGTGCCAGCAGTTTATTCCAGGGGGGCACTTACGAGCAGTACTTC. Protein: CASSLFQGGTYEQYF.